A selection of T cell receptor beta chains follows, all from one sample in a study of spatial heterogeneity in lung cancer. TCRdb ran MiXCR on the 5' RACE reads and lists one entry per CDR3 protein. The table has 51,000 or so distinct CDR3 sequences, 6% to 8.5% seen once. Specimen: PBMCs, collected at follow-up. All receptors come from a female donor with early-stage non-small cell lung cancer. The CDR3 runs from the conserved cysteine through the conserved F or W.

v_call	j_call	cdr3_aa
TRBV12-3/TRBV12-4	TRBJ1-3	CASSSQGAGNTIYF
TRBV11-2	TRBJ2-3	CASSLGTETDTQYF
TRBV3-1	TRBJ1-3	CASSQAGTDNFSGNTIYF
TRBV2	TRBJ1-1	CASSRGLYTEAFF
TRBV20-1	TRBJ1-2	CSATGHGYTF
TRBV4-3	TRBJ1-4	CASSQKLKVDREGEKLFF
TRBV27	TRBJ2-2	CASSLGLGQGYTGELFF
TRBV12-3/TRBV12-4	TRBJ2-2	CASSRRATSGGHTGELFF
TRBV7-2	TRBJ2-2	CASSFKTRPGELFF
TRBV20-1	TRBJ1-1	CSAYRTGAPTEAFF
TRBV29-1	TRBJ2-1	CSATGPGNEQFF
TRBV4-1	TRBJ2-2	CASSQMTASTGELFF
TRBV12-3/TRBV12-4	TRBJ2-1	CASSLAGSSYNEQFF
TRBV7-8	TRBJ1-4	CASSIGTGGLGEKLFF
TRBV7-2	TRBJ1-3	CASSLVRAGNTIYF
TRBV6-5	TRBJ2-3	CASSPEGQGDTQYF
TRBV29-1	TRBJ2-3	CSVRQGSISTDTQYF
TRBV3-1	TRBJ2-7	CASSQSYEQYF
TRBV21-1	TRBJ2-2	CASSKGRGRGPTGELFF
TRBV7-2	TRBJ2-1	CASSLTSGGVYNEQFF
TRBV7-2	TRBJ2-3	CASSQRGGTDTQYF
TRBV7-2	TRBJ1-2	CASSFNSRRQGTNYGYTF
TRBV29-1	TRBJ1-3	CSVAPGQGMGNTIYF
TRBV12-3/TRBV12-4	TRBJ2-4	CASSLSREGNIQYF
TRBV24-1	TRBJ2-2	CAVLGPSNTGELFF
TRBV4-1	TRBJ2-2	CASSQVGELFF
TRBV29-1	TRBJ2-5	CNVFRDREETQYF
TRBV28	TRBJ2-2	CASGQARGAGELFF
TRBV7-9	TRBJ1-1	CASSLEAGRNTEAFF
TRBV20-1	TRBJ1-6	CSATGGNSPLHF
TRBV6-6	TRBJ1-6	CASSPGVLGRQGNFPNSPLHF
TRBV5-1	TRBJ2-3	CASRWQAGALTDTQYF
TRBV5-1	TRBJ2-5	CASSLNLADQETQYF
TRBV6-2/TRBV6-3	TRBJ1-2	CASSSDRDYGYTF
TRBV7-2	TRBJ1-1	CASSRTGTNTEAFF
TRBV2	TRBJ2-1	CASSAGRSSYNEQFF
TRBV7-6	TRBJ2-3	CASSRLGGQTDTQYF
TRBV18	TRBJ2-3	CASSPGGGPDTQYF
TRBV25-1	TRBJ1-4	CASRAGVAVHEKLFF
TRBV20-1	TRBJ2-3	CSATKSAGSTDTQYF
TRBV20-1	TRBJ1-4	CSARDWGGGATNEKLFF
TRBV29-1	TRBJ2-7	CSVEVARRGEQYF
TRBV23-1	TRBJ1-6	CASNPGQGRDSPLHF
TRBV2	TRBJ2-1	CASSARTSGVNEQFF
TRBV7-2	TRBJ2-2	CASGGPRGTGELFF
TRBV6-4	TRBJ2-7	CASSDPGGTSYEQYF
TRBV20-1	TRBJ2-5	CSARDLRTSGGEAETQYF
TRBV9	TRBJ2-1	CASSPRQGGYNEQFF
TRBV18	TRBJ2-3	CASSPGSDTQYF
TRBV5-1	TRBJ1-3	CASSLGHSGNTIYF
TRBV11-2	TRBJ2-7	CASRLWTLSSYEQYF
TRBV20-1	TRBJ2-3	CSASTASTDTQYF
TRBV2	TRBJ2-3	CASSERDTQYF
TRBV29-1	TRBJ2-2	CSVQHQGGELFF
TRBV11-2	TRBJ1-3	CASSFQGSGNTIYF